The 18 T cell receptor beta chains below were found in one sample sequenced in a study of blood T cell repertoires in COVID-19. Data came from immunoSEQ multiplex PCR; TCRdb stores just in-frame clones and leaves some out. The sample includes tens of thousands of clones, roughly 90% of them seen just once. Sequencing was done on a sample of peripheral blood. These receptor sequences come from a man aged 50-59 years with acute or convalescent COVID-19.

This sequence joins TRBV5-5 and TRBJ1-6; D not resolved. V shed 1 base and J shed 7 bases, with 9 bases lying between them. This CDR3 spans 14 amino acids. The germline CDR1 and CDR2 sequences are SGHKS and YYEKEE (reference sequence). The CDR3 sequence is CASSLWGGNSPLHF. Written as DNA, the CDR3 is TGTGCCAGCAGCTTGTGGGGAGGGAATTCACCCCTCCACTTT. Filled out from reference TRBV5-5 and TRBJ1-6, the complete variable domain reads DAGVTQSPTHLIKTRGQQVTLRCSPISGHKSVSWYQQVLGQGPQFIFQYYEKEERGRGNFPDRFSARQFPNYSSELNVNALLLGDSALYLCASSLWGGNSPLHFGNGTRLTVT.

The genes are TRBV4-1 and TRBJ1-1; 8 bases are a match to TRBD1. The CDR3 has 16 residues. Germline V CDR1 and CDR2: MGHRA, YSYEKL. The J segment lost 7 bases and the V segment lost 0 bases, leaving 10 bases of the junction unmatched. The DNA of the CDR3 is TGCGCCAGCAGCCAAGATTGGGGCAGGGGGCCTGTTGAAGCTTTCTTT. Encoded protein: CASSQDWGRGPVEAFF.

V usage is TRBV18 and J usage is TRBJ2-7; D gene unclear. Germline V CDR1 and CDR2: KGHSH, LQKENI. V lost 2 bases, J lost 6 bases, and 11 bases lay in between. The length of the CDR3 is 13 residues. CDR3 in amino acids: CASSPAIGTEQYV. For the CDR3, the DNA is TGTGCCAGCTCACCAGCCATCGGTACCGAGCAGTACGTC.

The J gene is TRBJ2-1, the V gene TRBV9; 8 bases match TRBD1. V shed 4 bases and J 9 bases; nucleotides not matched to a gene: 6. The CDR3 has 13 amino acids. Germline V gene sequence: CDR1 SGDLS, CDR2 YYNGEE. CDR3 sequence reads: CASSIGQGGEQFF. As DNA, the CDR3 is TGTGCCAGCAGCATTGGACAGGGTGGTGAGCAGTTCTTC.

The CDR3 DNA follows: TGTGCCAGCACGGAGGCCTCAAACAATGAGCAGTTCTTC. Translating gives CASTEASNNEQFF. V usage is TRBV28 and J usage is TRBJ2-1; D is possibly TRBD2 (5 bases). V was cut by 7 bases and J by 5 bases, with 12 bases left in between. The CDR3 has 13 residues. In germline, CDR1 is MDHEN, CDR2 SYDVKM.

This chain joins TRBV3-1 (or the pseudogene TRBV3-2) and TRBJ2-5; 7 bases align to TRBD2. CDR1 and CDR2 from the germline V gene are LGHDT and YNNKEL (reference sequence). This CDR3 is 15 amino acids long. J lost 0 bases, V lost 1 base, and 2 bases had no gene match. In DNA form, the CDR3 reads TGTGCCAGCAGCCAAGGAGCGGGATACCAAGAGACCCAGTACTTC. Protein: CASSQGAGYQETQYF.

V is TRBV5-6 and J is TRBJ1-2, with a possible D match to TRBD1 (5 bases). The germline V gene encodes CDR1 SGHDT and CDR2 YYEEEE. Trimming shortened V by 4 bases and J by 8 bases, and 18 bases separated the two germline ends. This CDR3 contains 14 residues. CDR3 nucleotide sequence: TGTGCCAGCAGCCGGGGACTGCCCGGAGGAGGCTACACCTTC. Protein: CASSRGLPGGGYTF.

The chain is built from TRBV6-6 and TRBJ2-1, with 7 positions matching TRBD2. CDR3 length: 14 amino acids. The V gene end was trimmed by 4 bases and the J gene end by 3 bases; junction bases not matched to a gene: 3. Per germline, CDR1 MNHNY and CDR2 SVGAGI (reference sequence). CDR3 nucleotides: TGTGCCAGCAGTTCGGGGGGAAGCTACAATGAGCAGTTCTTC. Translation gives CASSSGGSYNEQFF.

This chain uses TRBV7-9 with TRBJ1-2, with 7 positions matching TRBD1. This CDR3 region has 16 residues. Germline-derived CDR1 and CDR2 are SEHNR and FQNEAQ (reference sequence). The ends lost 2 bases at V and 5 bases at J; junction bases unmatched: 11. Written as DNA, the CDR3 is TGTGCCAGCAGCTTATTAGGACAAGGGGGCGTATATGGCTACACCTTC. Protein: CASSLLGQGGVYGYTF.

This chain uses TRBV19 with TRBJ1-6, with TRBD1 as a possible D gene (5 bases). Germline V gene sequence: CDR1 LNHDA, CDR2 SQIVND (reference sequence). This CDR3 is built from 13 residues. V was cut by 3 bases and J by 9 bases, with 9 bases left in between. Here the CDR3 DNA reads TGTGCCAGTAGTATCGGGGGGAGTTCACCCCTCCACTTT. Amino acids: CASSIGGSSPLHF.

The chain uses TRBV6-1 and TRBJ1-4; no firm D call. CDR1 is MNHNS and CDR2 is SASEGT in the germline V gene. Trimming pared 3 bases from V and 0 bases from J, leaving 5 bases between. This CDR3 is 14 amino acids long. The DNA of the CDR3 is TGTGCCAGCAGTGATGTATCAACTAATGAAAAACTGTTTTTT. It is translated as CASSDVSTNEKLFF.

This chain joins TRBV7-7 and TRBJ2-1; 12 bases match TRBD2. V lost 5 bases to trimming and J lost 5 bases; unmatched junction nucleotides: 4. Germline lookup yields CDR1 SSHAT and CDR2 FNYEAQ (reference sequence). The CDR3 runs to 15 residues. The DNA for the CDR3 is TGTGCCAGCAGCCCGAGACTAGCGGGGGACAATGAGCAGTTCTTC. This sequence encodes CASSPRLAGDNEQFF.

V usage is TRBV28 and J usage is TRBJ2-7; TRBD2 agrees at 9 bases. The CDR3 is 15 amino acids. Trimming took 5 bases from V and 4 from J; bases not matched to a gene: 9. The germline CDR1 and CDR2 sequences are MDHEN and SYDVKM. CDR3 region: CASSLILAGLYEQYF. CDR3 DNA sequence: TGTGCCAGCAGTCTCATCCTAGCGGGATTGTACGAGCAGTACTTC.

The rearrangement uses TRBV7-2 and TRBJ1-1, with D perhaps matching TRBD1 (6 bases). CDR1 and CDR2 from the germline V gene are SGHTA and FQGNSA. The CDR3 length is 12 residues. V lost 2 bases to trimming and J lost 10 bases, with 11 bases between them. Here the CDR3 reads CASSLIRGGAFF. The CDR3 bases are TGTGCCAGCAGCTTAATACGAGGGGGAGCTTTCTTT.

The V and J genes are TRBV7-2 and TRBJ2-3; TRBD2 might be the D (7 bases). Germline CDR1 is SGHTA and CDR2 is FQGNSA. V lost 2 bases and J lost 1, with 13 bases in between. CDR3 length: 16 amino acids. CDR3 loop: CASSLKGGGGTDTQYF. CDR3 nucleotide sequence: TGTGCCAGCAGCTTAAAAGGCGGGGGCGGCACAGATACGCAGTATTTT.

The V call is TRBV7-9, the J call TRBJ1-5; the D gene is possibly TRBD1 (6 bases). The CDR3 totals 13 residues. Germline V gives CDR1 SEHNR, CDR2 FQNEAQ (reference sequence). V lost 5 bases to trimming and J lost 6 bases, with 11 bases between them. CDR3 coding DNA: TGTGCCAGCAGCCTCGGGACACTTCAGCCCCAGCATTTT. The encoded protein is CASSLGTLQPQHF.

V gene TRBV2 combines with J gene TRBJ2-3, with a tentative D call TRBD2 (5 bases). This CDR3 comprises 14 residues. V dropped 6 bases and J dropped 7 bases, with 17 bases sitting between them. Germline V lookup: CDR1 SNHLY, CDR2 FYNNEI. CDR3 nucleotides: TGTGCCAGCAGGACCCGGGGTACCATGTATACGCAGTATTTT. Its protein product is CASRTRGTMYTQYF. The whole variable domain, filled in from reference TRBV2 and TRBJ2-3, reads EPEVTQTPSHQVTQMGQEVILRCVPISNHLYFYWYRQILGQKVEFLVSFYNNEISEKSEIFDDQFSVERPDGSNFTLKIRSTKLEDSAMYFCASRTRGTMYTQYFGPGTRLTVL.

The chain carries TRBV25-1 and TRBJ1-4, with 7 positions matching TRBD1. Germline CDR1 is MGHDK and CDR2 is SYGVNS. The CDR3 sequence is 14 residues long. The ends lost 8 bases at V and 4 bases at J; junction bases unmatched: 7. The CDR3 coding sequence is TGTGCCAGCCCCAGGACAGGCCTTAATGAAAAACTGTTTTTT. It specifies CASPRTGLNEKLFF.